A selection of T cell receptor beta chains follows, all from one sample in a study of post-analysis software for immune sequencing data. TCRdb analysed the PCR reads with MiXCR anew, one entry per CDR3 protein. The table lists approximately 660,000 distinct CDR3 sequences, approximately 59% of them singletons, with around 10% in the top ten. Sequenced: blood. Every receptor here comes from a girl aged 2-10 years with multiple sclerosis. Each CDR3 is given with its conserved first and last residue. Each record gives: CDR3 length, V gene, J gene, clone size, D gene, CDR3 DNA, CDR3 protein. The D gene is left open where the match is weak. Size is omitted from some rows. Given values are once, few, many or a class for expanded clones.

20	TRBV29-1	TRBJ2-6	few	TRBD2	TGCAGCGTCCTCTTCATCACGACTAGCGGGAGTCTGTTGGGGGCCAACGTCCTGACTTTC	CSVLFITTSGSLLGANVLTF
12	TRBV20-1	TRBJ2-1	few	TRBD2	TGCAGTGCTCCGGGGGGACACAATGAGCAGTTCTTC	CSAPGGHNEQFF
14	TRBV24-1	TRBJ2-1	.	TRBD1	TGTGCCACCAGAGGACAGGGGAGTTTGGGAGAGCAGTTCTTC	CATRGQGSLGEQFF
14	TRBV2	TRBJ1-5	.	.	TGTGCCAGCAGTGACAGGGGAGGCAATCAGCCCCAGCATTTT	CASSDRGGNQPQHF
13	TRBV20-1	TRBJ1-2	.	TRBD1	TGCGGTGCTCCCGGGACAGGGGCAAGTGGCTACACCTTC	CGAPGTGASGYTF
13	TRBV2	TRBJ1-2	.	TRBD1	TGTGCCAGTCAGCTGGGACAGGGCTATGGCTACACCTTC	CASQLGQGYGYTF
14	TRBV29-1	TRBJ2-7	.	.	TGCAGCGTTGAAGCCGGGACCGGCACCTACGAGCAGTACTTC	CSVEAGTGTYEQYF
15	TRBV4-1	TRBJ1-2	.	.	TGCGCCAGCAGCCACGGGGAATTAATGACTGATGGCTACACCTTC	CASSHGELMTDGYTF
12	TRBV29-1	TRBJ2-5	.	.	TGCAGCGCCTGGGGGTACCAAGAGACCCAGTACTTC	CSAWGYQETQYF
16	TRBV6-2/TRBV6-3	TRBJ2-1	.	TRBD2	TGTGCCAGCAGTCCACCAGGACTAGCGGGGGGAGGTGAGCAGTTCTTC	CASSPPGLAGGGEQFF
14	TRBV5-5	TRBJ2-1	.	.	TGTGCCAGCAGTGTAGGGGGTCTGAGGAATGAGCAGTTCTTC	CASSVGGLRNEQFF
16	TRBV7-2	TRBJ2-1	.	TRBD2	TGTGCCAGCAGCTCCCTAGCGGGGGGGCTTTACAATGAGCAGTTCTTC	CASSSLAGGLYNEQFF
12	TRBV29-1	TRBJ1-2	.	.	TGCAGCGTCCTGAGGGGAGATTATGGCTACACCTTC	CSVLRGDYGYTF
16	TRBV6-5	TRBJ2-1	.	TRBD1	TGTGCCAGCAGTTACTTGGACAGGGGCCCCCACAATGAGCAGTTCTTC	CASSYLDRGPHNEQFF
13	TRBV7-3	TRBJ2-1	few	.	TGTGCCAGCAGCTTATGGCGGGACAATGAGCAGTTCTTC	CASSLWRDNEQFF
16	TRBV6-6	TRBJ2-3	few	TRBD2	TGTGCCAGCAGTCTGAGACTAGCGAGGGGCACAGATACGCAGTATTTT	CASSLRLARGTDTQYF
14	TRBV20-1	TRBJ2-5	.	TRBD2	TGCAGTGCTAGGACGGGACTAGCGGGAGTAGAGCAGTACTTC	CSARTGLAGVEQYF
13	TRBV2	TRBJ2-7	.	TRBD1	TGTGCCAGCCTAGGGACAGGGACCTACGAGCAGTACTTC	CASLGTGTYEQYF
13	TRBV29-1	TRBJ1-1	.	.	TGCAGCCCTGACCGGATGGGGAACACTGAAGCTTTCTTT	CSPDRMGNTEAFF
14	TRBV6-6	TRBJ1-5	.	.	TGTGCCAGCAGTTACGGGGACTCCAATCAGCCCCAGCATTTT	CASSYGDSNQPQHF
13	TRBV29-1	TRBJ2-5	.	.	TGCAGCCTACGAGAGGGGGGCGCCGAGACCCAGTACTTC	CSLREGGAETQYF
12	TRBV29-1	TRBJ2-7	few	TRBD2	TGCAGCGTCGGACTAGCGGGAGACGAGCAGTACTTC	CSVGLAGDEQYF